This T cell receptor (beta chain) comes out of a study of control samples from healthy donors and cancer patients. Some clones are missing from TCRdb's copy, which holds only in-frame ones; the method was immunoSEQ multiplex PCR. The table lists around 130,000 clones, around nine tenths of them singletons. With V trimmed by 4 bases and J by 5 bases, 14 bases remained unmatched. Germline V gene data show CDR1 as MNHGY and CDR2 as SAAAGT. The CDR3 sequence is 16 residues long. The J gene is TRBJ2-7, the V gene TRBV6-8; 7 bases are a match to TRBD2. The origin of this receptor is a man aged 50-59 years in good health. The specimen sequenced was blood. As DNA, the CDR3 is TGTGCCAGCAGTTGTATGCGGGGCGGGGGTGTCGACGAGCAGTACTTC. Translated: CASSCMRGGGVDEQYF.